Described below is a single TCR beta chain sequence and its context. No antigen is known for it. Primers: 60 Vbeta forward and 13 Jbeta reverse. Profiled with immunoSEQ multiplex PCR; TCRdb holds only in-frame clones, not every one. The top ten clones hold roughly 0.22% of a sample with around 200,000 clones, roughly 80% of them seen once. The data originate from a study of cytomegalovirus exposure and HLA in healthy donors. Whole-study results and caveats: Associated with HLA alleles at 0.05 false discovery rate in a later analysis were some 18,000 TCR beta sequences. Specific recognition of CMV antigens was confirmed in vitro for a few chains (all CMV-associated). A previous analysis found most TCR beta V segments productive roughly 87% or roughly 30% of the time.

This receptor was taken from a girl aged 2 to 9 in good health and CMV-seronegative. Material for sequencing was PBMCs.

CDR3 protein: CAISDRDRGWTQYF. The CDR3 region has the DNA TGTGCCATCAGTGATCGAGACCGAGGGTGGACCCAGTACTTC. The gene calls are TRBV10-3 and TRBJ2-5; tentative D call: TRBD2 (5 bases). Germline loops: CDR1 ENHRY, CDR2 SYGVKD. This CDR3 is built from 14 residues. Trimming left V 3 bases short and J 7 bases short, with 15 bases between.